One and the same sample provided the 28 T cell receptor beta chains below, sequenced in a study of a mutant IDH1 vaccine in newly diagnosed glioma. TCRdb's table, derived via immunoSEQ multiplex PCR, lists solely in-frame clones and lacks some. The top ten hold 0.5% to 0.6% of the sample, which has approximately 100,000 clones, around nine tenths seen once. Time point denoted: baseline, week 1 (first vaccination visit). Treatment here: pre-vaccination baseline after standard-of-care therapy. The sample was PBMCs, taken from a glioma patient treated with radiotherapy, temozolomide or both. These receptors came from a woman between 45 and 60 years old with glioma.

The chain has TRBV7-9 and TRBJ2-2, with 7 positions matching TRBD1. This CDR3 region has 18 residues. The V gene's germline CDR1 is SEHNR and CDR2 FQNEAQ (reference sequence). Germline trimming cut 2 bases from V and 1 base from J; bases unmatched to any gene: 10. The CDR3 DNA sequence: TGTGCCAGCAGCTTAACATTCGGGACAGCTAGGAACACCGGGGAGCTGTTTTTT. It specifies CASSLTFGTARNTGELFF. The full variable domain, its missing parts supplied by reference TRBV7-9 and TRBJ2-2, is DTGVSQNPRHKITKRGQNVTFRCDPISEHNRLYWYRQTLGQGPEFLTYFQNEAQLEKSRLLSDRFSAERPKGSFSTLEIQRTEQGDSAMYLCASSLTFGTARNTGELFFGEGSRLTVL.

The rearrangement joins TRBV4-1 to TRBJ2-5; 10 positions agree with TRBD2. V lost 3 bases to trimming and J lost 6 bases; unmatched junction nucleotides: 10. From germline, CDR1 is MGHRA and CDR2 YSYEKL. This CDR3 is 16 amino acids long. The CDR3 sequence is CASSHGVASGSQTQYF. In nucleotides, the CDR3 is TGCGCCAGCAGCCACGGGGTGGCTAGCGGGAGCCAGACCCAGTACTTC.

The chain employs TRBV29-1 and TRBJ2-2; 8 positions agree with TRBD1. The germline V gene has CDR1 SQVTM and CDR2 ANQGSEA. V dropped 7 bases and J dropped 3; count of bases not matched to a gene: 7. The length of the CDR3 is 14 residues. CDR3 protein: CSGGTGQYTGELFF. CDR3 in DNA: TGCAGCGGGGGGACAGGCCAGTACACCGGGGAGCTGTTTTTT.

The rearrangement links TRBV6-1 to TRBJ2-5, with 8 bases lining up with TRBD1. The germline V gene has CDR1 MNHNS and CDR2 SASEGT. The CDR3 loop spans 13 amino acids. V lost 6 bases to trimming and J lost 4 bases; unmatched junction nucleotides: 4. As DNA, the CDR3 is TGTGCCAGCAGCCCTGGACAGGGAGAGACCCAGTACTTC. It yields the protein CASSPGQGETQYF.

A remark on this clone: At one end, the junction sequence differs from germline, possibly due to a read error. CDR3 loop: CASRSIQGASKLHF. CDR3 nucleotides: TGTGCCAGCAGGAGCATTCAAGGGGCTTCGAAGCTACACTTC. The rearrangement uses TRBV7-9 and TRBJ2-7; perhaps TRBD1 as D (5 bases). Germline V CDR1 and CDR2: SEHNR, FQNEAQ (reference sequence). CDR3 length equals 14 residues.

The chain joins TRBV27 to TRBJ2-7; D gene unclear. V lost 5 bases and J 6 bases, leaving 11 bases between the germline ends. Germline V lookup: CDR1 MNHEY, CDR2 SMNVEV (reference sequence). CDR3 size: 12 residues. The CDR3 DNA sequence: TGTGCCAGCAGTCATGGTGGCTCCGAGCAGTACTTC. Protein sequence: CASSHGGSEQYF.

Written as DNA, the CDR3 is TGTGCCAGCGGCCCCGGGACTGACACAGATACGCAGTATTTT. Protein: CASGPGTDTDTQYF. The chain couples TRBV6-1 to TRBJ2-3, with a tentative D call TRBD2 (6 bases). CDR1 and CDR2 (germline): MNHNS, SASEGT. CDR3 length: 14 amino acids. Trimming removed 8 bases from V and 2 bases from J, with 14 bases in between.

The V call is TRBV10-2, the J call TRBJ2-5; D gene uncertain. Trimming pared 0 bases from V and 4 bases from J, leaving 6 bases between. CDR3 size: 13 residues. Germline V gene data show CDR1 as WSHSY and CDR2 as SAAADI. CDR3 nucleotides: TGCGCCAGCAGTGAGTCGGGTCGAGAGACCCAGTACTTC. This codes for CASSESGRETQYF.

The chain joins TRBV13 to TRBJ2-7; TRBD1 matches 8 bases. This CDR3 comprises 14 residues. V lost 4 bases, J lost 5 bases, and 7 bases stayed unmatched. Germline CDR1 PRHDT, CDR2 FYEKMQ (reference sequence). CDR3 residues: CASSSDRGSHEQYF. CDR3 DNA: TGTGCCAGCAGCTCCGACAGGGGATCCCACGAGCAGTACTTC. The whole variable domain, remainder taken from reference TRBV13 and TRBJ2-7, is AAGVIQSPRHLIKEKRETATLKCYPIPRHDTVYWYQQGPGQDPQFLISFYEKMQSDKGSIPDRFSAQQFSDYHSELNMSSLELGDSALYFCASSSDRGSHEQYFGPGTRLTVT.

V is TRBV10-3 and J is TRBJ2-1; D might be TRBD1 (6 bases). The CDR3 covers 15 residues. Trimming removed 3 bases from V and 4 bases from J, with 13 bases in between. Looked up from germline, CDR1 is ENHRY and CDR2 is SYGVKD. This chain's CDR3 is CAISDRGATYNEQFF. CDR3 in DNA: TGTGCCATCAGTGACAGGGGCGCTACTTACAATGAGCAGTTCTTC.

The chain recombines TRBV28 with TRBJ1-1; D might be TRBD1 (5 bases). The CDR3 loop spans 13 amino acids. Germline V gene lookup returns CDR1 MDHEN and CDR2 SYDVKM. Trimming pared 7 bases from V and 1 base from J, leaving 10 bases between. CDR3: CASTLGRNTEAFF. The CDR3 DNA reads as TGTGCCAGCACCCTGGGACGGAACACTGAAGCTTTCTTT.

The chain employs TRBV7-8 and TRBJ2-7, with 13 positions matching TRBD2. This CDR3 region has 17 residues. V trimming: 0 bases; J trimming: 3 bases; junction bases outside the gene matches: 5. Per the germline V gene, CDR1 is SGHVS and CDR2 is FQNEAQ. The CDR3 DNA sequence: TGTGCCAGCAGCTTAGCGGGGGGGACTAGCGGGATCTACGAGCAGTACTTC. This encodes CASSLAGGTSGIYEQYF. The complete variable domain, with remaining parts taken from reference TRBV7-8 and TRBJ2-7, reads GAGVSQSPRYKVAKRGQDVALRCDPISGHVSLFWYQQALGQGPEFLTYFQNEAQLDKSGLPSDRFFAERPEGSVSTLKIQRTQQEDSAVYLCASSLAGGTSGIYEQYFGPGTRLTVT.

This sequence joins TRBV18 and TRBJ1-1; no firm D call. The CDR3 contains 14 residues. Germline CDR1 is KGHSH and CDR2 is LQKENI. V was clipped by 3 bases and J by 3 bases, with 11 bases between them. CDR3 protein: CASSPSEADTEAFF. CDR3 DNA sequence: TGTGCCAGCTCACCGTCAGAGGCTGACACTGAAGCTTTCTTT.

V usage is TRBV4-1 and J usage is TRBJ2-3, with D possibly TRBD2 on 6 matching bases. Germline assignment: CDR1 MGHRA and CDR2 YSYEKL. The CDR3 contains 15 residues. The ends were cut back, 4 bases at V and 1 base at J, with 12 bases in the middle. CDR3 DNA sequence: TGCGCCAGCAGCCCACGACTAGTGGGCACAGATACGCAGTATTTT. Its protein product is CASSPRLVGTDTQYF.

This rearrangement joins TRBV12-5 to TRBJ1-1; D is unresolved. V was clipped by 1 base and J by 1 base, with 7 bases between them. In germline, CDR1 is LGHNT, CDR2 FRNRAP. CDR3 length equals 14 residues. This CDR3 reads CASGLGLSNTEAFF. DNA of the CDR3: TGTGCTAGTGGTTTGGGCCTATCGAACACTGAAGCTTTCTTT.

The rearrangement joins TRBV28 to TRBJ2-7, with 8 bases that match TRBD1. Germline values: CDR1 MDHEN, CDR2 SYDVKM. The junction had 13 bases not matched to a gene; V was cut back by 8 bases and J by 4 bases. The CDR3 totals 15 residues. The CDR3 DNA reads as TGTGCCAGCCGAAGGGGCACAGGGGGATCGTACGAGCAGTACTTC. Translating it yields CASRRGTGGSYEQYF.

The V and J genes are TRBV7-2 and TRBJ2-7; 8 bases line up with TRBD2. The CDR3 contains 13 residues. Germline V gives CDR1 SGHTA, CDR2 FQGNSA. J was trimmed by 2 bases and V by 6 bases; bases with no gene match: 3. The CDR3 bases are TGTGCCAGCAGTCCTAGCGGGCCCTACGAGCAGTACTTC. Translated, it gives CASSPSGPYEQYF.

Points on this clone: The junction shows a germline mismatch at one end, possibly a read error. This chain connects TRBV10-3 to TRBJ2-7, with TRBD2 as a possible D gene (6 bases). This CDR3 has 15 amino acids. Germline V gene lookup returns CDR1 ENHRY and CDR2 SYGVKD. Here the CDR3 DNA reads TGTGCCATCGGTGAGTCGTCCCGAGCCGGGGGCGAGCAGTACTTC. It codes for CAIGESSRAGGEQYF.

The genes are TRBV28 and TRBJ1-2; a weak D match, TRBD1 (6 bases). V lost 2 bases and J lost 4, with 14 bases in between. Germline CDR1 is MDHEN and CDR2 is SYDVKM. The CDR3 sequence is 15 residues long. CDR3 in DNA: TGTGCCAGCAGTTTAATCGACAGGTCCCCCTATGGCTACACCTTC. Translating it yields CASSLIDRSPYGYTF.

This clone was detected once. The chain recombines TRBV7-3 with TRBJ2-2, with unresolved D. V was pared by 5 bases and J by 0 bases, with 7 bases between. The germline V gene has CDR1 SGHTA and CDR2 FQGTGA. This CDR3 is built from 14 residues. The CDR3 DNA sequence: TGTGCCAGCAGCCATACAGCGAACACCGGGGAGCTGTTTTTT. Its protein is CASSHTANTGELFF.

This chain uses TRBV19 with TRBJ1-6, with D possibly being TRBD1 (5 bases). Germline V lookup: CDR1 LNHDA, CDR2 SQIVND (reference sequence). There are 14 residues in the CDR3. V was trimmed by 4 bases and J by 8 bases, leaving 12 bases between them. The CDR3 region is CASSTGVTDSPLHF. The CDR3 bases are TGTGCCAGTAGTACGGGGGTCACGGATTCACCCCTCCACTTT.

The J gene is TRBJ1-5, the V gene TRBV5-1; 7 bases agree with TRBD1. CDR1 and CDR2 from the germline V gene are SGHRS and YFSETQ. V dropped 5 bases and J dropped 6; count of bases not matched to a gene: 5. This CDR3 contains 13 residues. CDR3 amino acids: CASSEAGGQPQHF. DNA for the CDR3: TGCGCCAGCAGTGAGGCAGGGGGTCAGCCCCAGCATTTT.

This rearrangement joins TRBV19 to TRBJ2-5; TRBD1 matches at 7 bases. The ends lost 5 bases at V and 3 bases at J; junction bases unmatched: 6. There are 14 residues in the CDR3. The germline V gene encodes CDR1 LNHDA and CDR2 SQIVND (reference sequence). The CDR3 DNA reads as TGTGCCAGTAGTTCTCGGGGACAGAAAGAGACCCAGTACTTC. The encoded protein is CASSSRGQKETQYF.

V usage is TRBV2 and J usage is TRBJ2-5, with TRBD2 identical over 12 bases. V lost 8 bases and J lost 5; bases outside the gene matches: 9. In germline, CDR1 is SNHLY, CDR2 FYNNEI. The CDR3 totals 15 residues. CDR3 in DNA: TGTGCCAGCCTACTAGCGGGAGGAGATACGGAGACCCAGTACTTC. Protein product: CASLLAGGDTETQYF.

Of note for this clone: At one boundary the junction diverges from the germline segment, which might be a read error. J is TRBJ1-3 and V is TRBV18; D not resolved. This CDR3 has 13 residues. Germline V gives CDR1 KGHSH, CDR2 LQKENI. CDR3 DNA sequence: TGTGCCAGCTCTCCACCAGCGTTGAACACCATATATTTT. It is translated as CASSPPALNTIYF.

The chain uses TRBV27 and TRBJ1-3, with TRBD1 identical over 9 bases. The V and J ends lost 6 bases and 2 bases, in that order; junction bases with no gene match: 5. The CDR3 is 15 amino acids. Germline CDR1 MNHEY, CDR2 SMNVEV (reference sequence). The CDR3 DNA reads as TGTGCCAGCAGAGTTACAGGGGGCCCTGGAAACACCATATATTTT. Its translation is CASRVTGGPGNTIYF.

This clone was counted a single time. The chain uses TRBV18 and TRBJ2-7, with no clear D. Trimming shortened V by 0 bases and J by 7 bases, and 10 bases separated the two germline ends. Germline CDR1 reads KGHSH; CDR2 reads LQKENI. CDR3 length: 13 amino acids. CDR3 amino acids: CASSPPGFREQYF. The CDR3 nucleotides read TGTGCCAGCTCACCACCAGGTTTTAGGGAGCAGTACTTC.

V is TRBV18 and J is TRBJ1-5; the D is unclear. Between the trimmed V and J ends, which lost 3 bases and 6 bases, there was a span of 12 bases. Germline assignment: CDR1 KGHSH and CDR2 LQKENI. The CDR3 has 14 amino acids. CDR3 bases: TGTGCCAGCTCACCGGACGTGGGAAGTCAGCCCCAGCATTTT. Translated: CASSPDVGSQPQHF.